This T cell receptor beta chain was documented in a study of blood T cell repertoires in COVID-19. Whole-study context: The origin of the acute and convalescent COVID-19 samples was the United States, Italy and Spain. PBMCs, B-cell-depleted T cells, or T cells were the source of the cDNA or gDNA that made up the material.

Germline V gives CDR1 WSHSY, CDR2 SAAADI. The CDR3 loop spans 10 amino acids. Deletions cut 2 bases from V and 10 bases from J, with 6 bases between. Per the original methods: Estimates of nucleated cell counts were drawn from the amplification of reference gene primers. TCRdb keeps only in-frame clones here, not all; method: immunoSEQ multiplex PCR. V and J calls plus clone size are reproduced from that table; the DNA served to infer D and trimming. The data hold 150,000 to 200,000 clones, with more than 70% observed a single time. The chain joins TRBV10-2 to TRBJ2-7, with no clear D. This sequence originates from a woman in her twenties or thirties with acute or convalescent COVID-19. The specimen was peripheral blood. The CDR3 coding sequence is TGCGCCAGCAGTGAGGGCTTTCAGTACTTC. It codes for CASSEGFQYF.